This TCR beta chain was obtained from a study of long-term antiretroviral therapy in people with HIV. With regard to this clone: Its antigen is unidentified.

There were roughly 0.9-11 million cryopreserved PBMC in the samples before DNA extraction. Researchers report immunoSEQ v3.0 was run at survey level. Sequencing was performed with immunoSEQ multiplex PCR; in TCRdb, only in-frame clones are kept and a portion is missing. The sample includes tens of thousands of clones, around 72% of them seen just once. V lost 6 bases and J lost 5, with 19 bases in between. CDR1 SNHLY and CDR2 FYNNEI come from the germline V gene. CDR3 size: 15 residues. General observations from the study: Diversity measured after ART increased yet remained under transplant donor controls.

The V gene is TRBV2, the J gene TRBJ1-2; D gene uncertain. This receptor was taken from a woman aged 50 to 60 with HIV. Sample: unsorted PBMCs, taken 3.1 years after starting antiretroviral therapy. The CDR3 spells CASSAQRGVGYGYTF. In nucleotides, the CDR3 is TGTGCCAGCAGCGCCCAACGCGGGGTGGGTTATGGCTACACCTTC.